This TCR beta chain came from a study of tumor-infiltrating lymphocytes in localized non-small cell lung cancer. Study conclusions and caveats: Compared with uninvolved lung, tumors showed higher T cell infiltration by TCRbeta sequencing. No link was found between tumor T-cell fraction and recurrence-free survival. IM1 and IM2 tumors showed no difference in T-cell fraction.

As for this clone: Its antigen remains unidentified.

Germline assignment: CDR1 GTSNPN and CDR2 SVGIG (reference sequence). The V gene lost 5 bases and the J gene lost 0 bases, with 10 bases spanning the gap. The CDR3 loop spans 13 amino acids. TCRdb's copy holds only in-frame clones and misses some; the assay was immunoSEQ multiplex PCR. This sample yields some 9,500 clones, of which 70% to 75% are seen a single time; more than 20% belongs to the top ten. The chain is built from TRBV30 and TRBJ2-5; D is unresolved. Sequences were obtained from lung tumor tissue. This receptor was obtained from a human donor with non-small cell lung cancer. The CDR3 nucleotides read TGTGCCTGGGAGACCGGGTACCAAGAGACCCAGTACTTC. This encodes CAWETGYQETQYF.